This T cell receptor beta chain was observed in a study of control samples from healthy donors and cancer patients (dated by TCRdb to between 2020 and 2021). As concerns this clone: There is no known antigen for this receptor. Base qualities are missing; no much larger clone stands one base away.

V is pared back by 6 bases and J by 0 bases, with 27 bases lying between the germline termini. Measured from the cysteine to the phenylalanine, the CDR3 is 21 residues long. The DNA shown is the 63-base CDR3, in frame from base 1. According to the germline V gene (reference sequence), CDR1 reads SSHAT and CDR2 reads FNYEAQ. Preparation of the library involved the immunoSEQ multiplex PCR assay. Imported from immuneACCESS, the table was reduced by TCRdb to in-frame sequences with V and J called. These copies leave out some clones; in studies compared against another copy, an unresolved V gene accounts for under half, and the cause of the remainder is not known. Present in this sample are 75,000 to 100,000 clones, about 88% of which were seen just once. The biggest ten clones account for 1.3% of the sample.

The chain was built from TRBV7-7 and TRBJ1-6, with no reliable assignment of the D segment. Sequencing was carried out using blood. This TCR derives from a woman between 50 and 59 years old in good health. The DNA is TGTGCCAGCAGTCCAGGTTCACGGTTGCCTGAGACGTTCTCCTATAATTCACCCCTCCACTTT. Its protein product is CASSPGSRLPETFSYNSPLHF.